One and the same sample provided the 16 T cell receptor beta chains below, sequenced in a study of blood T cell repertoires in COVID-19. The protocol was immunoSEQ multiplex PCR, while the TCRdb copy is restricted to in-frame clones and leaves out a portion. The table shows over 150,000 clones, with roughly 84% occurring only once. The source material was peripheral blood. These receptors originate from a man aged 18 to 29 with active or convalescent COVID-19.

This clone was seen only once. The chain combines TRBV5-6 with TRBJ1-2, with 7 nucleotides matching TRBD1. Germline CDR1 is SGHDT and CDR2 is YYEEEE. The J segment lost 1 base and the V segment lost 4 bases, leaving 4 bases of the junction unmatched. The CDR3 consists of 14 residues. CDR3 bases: TGTGCCAGCAGCAAGGGACAGCTTAACTATGGCTACACCTTC. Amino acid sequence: CASSKGQLNYGYTF.

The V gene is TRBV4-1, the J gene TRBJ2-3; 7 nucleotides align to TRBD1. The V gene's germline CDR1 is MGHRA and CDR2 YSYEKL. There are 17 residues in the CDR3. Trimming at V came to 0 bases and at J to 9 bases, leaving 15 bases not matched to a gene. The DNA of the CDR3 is TGCGCCAGCAGCCAAGATTTGCCCACCCACAGGGGCTTGACGCAGTATTTT. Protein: CASSQDLPTHRGLTQYF.

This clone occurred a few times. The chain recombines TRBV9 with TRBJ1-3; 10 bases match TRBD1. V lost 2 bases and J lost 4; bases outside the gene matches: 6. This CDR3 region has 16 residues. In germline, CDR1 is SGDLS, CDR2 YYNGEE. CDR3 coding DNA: TGTGCCAGCAGCGTTGGGACAGGGGCGAAGGGAAACACCATATATTTT. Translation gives CASSVGTGAKGNTIYF.

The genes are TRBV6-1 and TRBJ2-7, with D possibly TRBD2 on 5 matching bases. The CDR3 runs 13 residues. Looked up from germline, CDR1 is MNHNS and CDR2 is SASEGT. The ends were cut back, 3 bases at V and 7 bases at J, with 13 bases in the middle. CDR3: CASSDPMRDEQYF. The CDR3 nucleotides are TGTGCCAGCAGTGACCCCATGAGGGATGAGCAGTACTTC.

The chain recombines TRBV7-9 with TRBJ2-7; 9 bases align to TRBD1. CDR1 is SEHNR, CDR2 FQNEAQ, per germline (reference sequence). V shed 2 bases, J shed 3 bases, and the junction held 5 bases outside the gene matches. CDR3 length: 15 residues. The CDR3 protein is CASSLQDRGIYEQYF. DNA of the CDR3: TGTGCCAGCAGCTTACAAGACAGGGGGATCTACGAGCAGTACTTC.

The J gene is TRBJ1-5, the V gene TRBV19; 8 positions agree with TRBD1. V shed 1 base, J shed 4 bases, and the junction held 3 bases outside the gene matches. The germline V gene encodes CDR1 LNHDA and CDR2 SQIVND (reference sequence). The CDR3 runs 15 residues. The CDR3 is CASSIVRGLNQPQHF. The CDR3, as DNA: TGTGCCAGTAGTATAGTCAGGGGGCTTAATCAGCCCCAGCATTTT.

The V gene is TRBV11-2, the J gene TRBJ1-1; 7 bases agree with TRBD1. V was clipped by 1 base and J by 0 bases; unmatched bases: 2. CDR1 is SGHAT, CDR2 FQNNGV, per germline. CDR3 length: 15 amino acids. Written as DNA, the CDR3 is TGTGCCAGCAGCTTAGGAGGACAGGTGAACACTGAAGCTTTCTTT. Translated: CASSLGGQVNTEAFF.

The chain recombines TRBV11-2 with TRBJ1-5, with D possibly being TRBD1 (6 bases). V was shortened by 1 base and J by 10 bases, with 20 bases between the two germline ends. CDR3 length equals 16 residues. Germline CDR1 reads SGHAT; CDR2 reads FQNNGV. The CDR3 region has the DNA TGTGCCAGCAGCTTAGGGGTCGGGGGGCCGGTTCATCCCCAGCATTTT. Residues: CASSLGVGGPVHPQHF.

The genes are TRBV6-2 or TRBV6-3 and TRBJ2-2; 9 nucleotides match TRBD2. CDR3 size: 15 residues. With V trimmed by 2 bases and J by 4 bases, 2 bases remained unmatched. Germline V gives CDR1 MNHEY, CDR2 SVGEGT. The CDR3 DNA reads TGTGCCAGCAGTTACGGCGGGAGGGCCACCGGGGAGCTGTTTTTT. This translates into CASSYGGRATGELFF.

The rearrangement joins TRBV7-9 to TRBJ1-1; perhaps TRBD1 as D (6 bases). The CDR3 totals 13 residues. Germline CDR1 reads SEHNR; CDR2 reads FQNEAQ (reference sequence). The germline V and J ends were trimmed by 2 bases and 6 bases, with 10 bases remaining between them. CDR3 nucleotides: TGTGCCAGCAGCTTAATGGGGGCCGCTGAAGCTTTCTTT. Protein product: CASSLMGAAEAFF.

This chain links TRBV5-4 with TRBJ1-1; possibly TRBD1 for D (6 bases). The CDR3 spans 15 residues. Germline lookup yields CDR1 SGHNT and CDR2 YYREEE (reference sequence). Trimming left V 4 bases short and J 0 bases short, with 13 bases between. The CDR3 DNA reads TGTGCCAGCAGCCGAGTGCAGGGGTTGAACACTGAAGCTTTCTTT. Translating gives CASSRVQGLNTEAFF.

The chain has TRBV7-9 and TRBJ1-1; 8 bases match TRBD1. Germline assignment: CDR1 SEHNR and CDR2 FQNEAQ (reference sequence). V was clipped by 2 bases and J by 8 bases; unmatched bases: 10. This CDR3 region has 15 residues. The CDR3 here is CASSLQAGGQGEAFF. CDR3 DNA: TGTGCCAGCAGCTTACAGGCAGGGGGCCAGGGCGAAGCTTTCTTT.

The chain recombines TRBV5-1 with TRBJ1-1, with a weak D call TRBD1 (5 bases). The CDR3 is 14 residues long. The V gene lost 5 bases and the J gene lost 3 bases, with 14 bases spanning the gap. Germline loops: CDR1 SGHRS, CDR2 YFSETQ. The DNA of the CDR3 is TGCGCCAGCAGACAATTCCAGGGCCACACTGAAGCTTTCTTT. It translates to CASRQFQGHTEAFF.

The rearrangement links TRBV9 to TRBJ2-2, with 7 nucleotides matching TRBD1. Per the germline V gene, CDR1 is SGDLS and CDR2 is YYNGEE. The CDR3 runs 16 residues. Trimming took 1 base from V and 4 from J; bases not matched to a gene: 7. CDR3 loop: CASSVFAGDSTGELFF. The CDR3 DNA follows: TGTGCCAGCAGCGTATTTGCCGGGGACAGCACCGGGGAGCTGTTTTTT.

In DNA form, the CDR3 reads TGCGCCAGCAGCCCAAGGACAGAGTCAAACTATGGCTACACCTTC. Translating it yields CASSPRTESNYGYTF. This chain uses TRBV5-1 with TRBJ1-2; a possible D gene is TRBD1 (6 bases). This CDR3 is 15 amino acids long. CDR1 and CDR2 (germline): SGHRS, YFSETQ. V was clipped by 4 bases and J by 2 bases, with 15 bases between them. Supplemented by reference TRBV5-1 and TRBJ1-2, the full variable domain reads KAGVTQTPRYLIKTRGQQVTLSCSPISGHRSVSWYQQTPGQGLQFLFEYFSETQRNKGNFPGRFSGRQFSNSRSEMNVSTLELGDSALYLCASSPRTESNYGYTFGSGTRLTVV.

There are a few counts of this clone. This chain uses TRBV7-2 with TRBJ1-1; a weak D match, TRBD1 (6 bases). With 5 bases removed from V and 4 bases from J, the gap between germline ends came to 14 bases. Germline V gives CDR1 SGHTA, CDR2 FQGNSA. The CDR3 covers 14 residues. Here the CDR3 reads CASSPTGRGTEAFF. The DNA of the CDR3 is TGTGCCAGCAGCCCAACAGGGAGAGGCACTGAAGCTTTCTTT.